This T cell receptor beta chain appears in the sequencing data of a study of blood T cell repertoires in COVID-19. For the study at large: Samples of COVID-19 (acute and convalescent) were obtained from the United States, Italy and Spain. PBMCs, B-cell-depleted T cells, or T cells were the source of the cDNA or gDNA that made up the material.

Study processing details: Estimation of nucleated cell counts relied on the amplification of reference gene primers. Sequencing was performed with immunoSEQ multiplex PCR; in TCRdb, only in-frame clones are kept and a portion is missing. Clonal size and the V and J genes are those of that table, whereas D and trimming came from the DNA. The table shows approximately 270,000 clones, with approximately 85% occurring only once. CDR3 size: 13 residues. V shed 3 bases and J shed 6 bases, with 10 bases lying between them. The material sequenced was peripheral blood. The receptor comes from a woman between 65 and 79 years old with acute or convalescent COVID-19. The V gene is TRBV12-3 or TRBV12-4, the J gene TRBJ2-3; possible D gene TRBD2, 6 bases. The CDR3: CASSFSGGDTQYF. The CDR3 nucleotides are TGTGCCAGCAGTTTTAGCGGTGGGGATACGCAGTATTTT.